The clone carrying this T cell receptor beta chain was detected ten times or more. What it recognizes is unknown. TCRdb fed the multiplex PCR reads into MiXCR, producing one record per CDR3 protein. In the table there are 120,000 or so distinct CDR3 sequences, about 20% of which are singletons. CDR1 is SGHTA and CDR2 is FQGTGA in the germline V gene. V shed 1 base and J shed 0 bases, with 7 bases lying between them. The CDR3 totals 14 residues. Axillary draining lymph nodes of breast cancer patients supplied the node samples. The data are from a study of breast tumors, draining lymph nodes, adjacent tissues. Study-wide findings and caveats: The data were judged consistent with most tumor T cells coming from lymph node and expanding in tumor.

The receptor comes from a female donor with breast cancer. Some clones in this sample may be carry-over from other donors' samples. Sequencing input: axillary lymph node tissue. The chain recombines TRBV7-3 with TRBJ2-7, with no clear D. The CDR3 DNA reads as TGTGCCAGCAGCTTAATGGGGATCTCCTACGAGCAGTACTTC. It is translated as CASSLMGISYEQYF.